This TCR beta chain emerged from a study of blood T cell repertoires in COVID-19 (dated by TCRdb to 2019 to 2021). For context, the study as a whole: Collaborator samples came from the United States, Italy and Spain and covered acute and convalescent phases of COVID-19. The repertoires were made available in a free public database intended to serve as a resource for research on the immune response to SARS-CoV-2. A de-identified subject ID, COVID-19 status, age in years and sex were almost always included in the sample metadata. The material from the prospective study consisted of cDNA or gDNA derived from T cells, B-cell-depleted T cells, or PBMCs. Subjects who had been exposed to COVID-19, were actively infected with it, or had recovered from it provided the deeply sampled blood TCRbeta repertoires that made up the dataset. Where available, HLA class I and class II types were obtained from metadata supplied by the sample provider rather than from assay-based typing. The samples were drawn from the first 160 participants of the ongoing ImmuneRACE study and from over a thousand subjects provided by 6 global collaborators. The research as a whole found: The amount of clinical and demographic metadata varied by source and participant and was provided uncurated.

Participants in the prospective study were aged roughly 18 to 90 years, lived in about two dozen United States geographic areas, and enrolled through a virtual design. To assign participants to cohorts, the prospective study relied on clinical history that participants themselves reported in a screening survey and a study questionnaire. Exposed participants had been in contact with someone with a PCR-confirmed or clinician-diagnosed COVID-19 case within 2 weeks of study entry. In the prospective study, mobile phlebotomists collected whole blood, serum and a nasopharyngeal or oropharyngeal swab from each participant. Prospective study participants could optionally give additional blood draws and questionnaires over an approximately two-month period. Before DNA extraction, prospective study blood samples were shipped either frozen or at room temperature. The immunoSEQ Assay, a bias-controlled multiplex PCR, was used to amplify TCRbeta CDR3 regions from genomic DNA. Processing in the source paper ran as follows. Within the assay, amplification of reference gene primers was used to estimate how many nucleated cells each sample contained. To quantify the absolute abundance of each unique TCRbeta CDR3 rearrangement, sequence reads were collapsed and filtered. For each sample, productive Simpson clonality was calculated as the square root of Simpson's diversity index over productive rearrangements. The immuneACCESS repertoire file appears here via TCRdb, limited to in-frame rearrangements. These files lack a portion of the clones; in checked studies, under half of the deficit traces to unresolved V genes, and the cause of the others is not known. The DNA gave D and trimming, while V, J and clone size come from that table. Recorded for this sample are fewer than 250,000 clones; roughly 80% of them occurred a single time. 4.8% of the sample is held by the ten biggest clonotypes.

This clone was found a few times. Its cognate antigen has yet to be identified. Nothing much larger sits one base from this clone, and base qualities are not available. V gives up 3 bases and J gives up 6 bases, and the segment between their germline ends measures 11 bases. The CDR3, from cysteine to phenylalanine, totals 13 residues. Only the CDR3 DNA is retained, 39 bases long and in frame from the first base. Sequences SGHTA (CDR1) and FQGNSA (CDR2) are obtained from the germline V gene. Rearrangement joined TRBV7-2 to TRBJ1-2; the D gene is perhaps TRBD1, on 5 matching bases. This TCR derives from a woman aged 45-65 years who had been exposed to COVID-19. The source material was PBMCs or T cells enriched from blood (not recorded which). The CDR3 sequence is CASSFMGGDGYTF. The nucleotide sequence is TGTGCCAGCAGCTTCATGGGGGGAGATGGCTACACCTTC.